This T cell receptor (beta chain) was identified during a study of CD8+ T cells in alopecia areata. Study-level points and caveats: Researchers report lesional scalp, most notably alopecia totalis/universalis, outstripped normal scalp in clonality.

Regarding treatment: oral pan-JAK inhibitor, 5-10 mg twice daily. In each case, RNA was isolated and then reverse transcribed into cDNA as the sequencing template. The repertoire was sequenced with immunoSEQ multiplex PCR; TCRdb's copy has only in-frame clones and lacks some. The sample lists some 150,000 clones, 54% occurring once. On this clone itself: Its matching antigen is unknown.

This CDR3 spans 15 amino acids. CDR1 SGHTA and CDR2 FQGTGA come from the germline V gene. The V gene lost 5 bases and the J gene lost 7 bases, with 17 bases spanning the gap. The clonotype was recovered from a human donor with alopecia areata. V gene TRBV7-3 combines with J gene TRBJ2-2, with D perhaps TRBD2 (5 bases). Specimen: CD8+ T cells sorted from blood, collected at week 4, from a patient treated with tofacitinib. DNA for the CDR3: TGTGCCAGCAGCCAAGAGTTAGCGAATAGCGGGGAGCTGTTTTTT. This encodes CASSQELANSGELFF.